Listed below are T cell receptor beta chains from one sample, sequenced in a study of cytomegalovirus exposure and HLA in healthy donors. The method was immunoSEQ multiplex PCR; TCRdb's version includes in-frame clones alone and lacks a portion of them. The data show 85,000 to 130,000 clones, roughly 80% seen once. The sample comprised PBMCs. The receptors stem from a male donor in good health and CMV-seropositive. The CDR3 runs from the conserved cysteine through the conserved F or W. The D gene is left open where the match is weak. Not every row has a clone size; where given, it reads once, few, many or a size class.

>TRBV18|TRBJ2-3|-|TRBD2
CASSPRALSSGGDTQYF
TGTGCCAGCTCACCACGGGCGTTATCTAGCGGAGGAGATACGCAGTATTTT
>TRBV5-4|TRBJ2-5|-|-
CASSPGVRETQYF
TGTGCCAGCAGCCCCGGGGTAAGGGAGACCCAGTACTTC
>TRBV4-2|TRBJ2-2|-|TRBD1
CASSPPRTGNTGELFF
TGTGCCAGCAGCCCCCCACGGACAGGAAACACCGGGGAGCTGTTTTTT
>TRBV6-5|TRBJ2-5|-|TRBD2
CASSYSSLAGETQYF
TGTGCCAGCAGTTACTCGAGTCTAGCGGGGGAGACCCAGTACTTC
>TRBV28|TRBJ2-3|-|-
CASSLRTGPDTQYF
TGTGCCAGCAGTTTACGTACAGGGCCAGATACGCAGTATTTT
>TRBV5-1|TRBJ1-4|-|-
CASSLVAGHEKLFF
TGCGCCAGCAGCTTGGTGGCAGGGCATGAAAAACTGTTTTTT
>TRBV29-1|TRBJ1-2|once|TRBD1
CSVSLPGGMAGYTF
TGCAGCGTTTCCCTACCAGGGGGTATGGCGGGCTACACCTTC
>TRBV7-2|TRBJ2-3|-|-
CASSAPPGHNPTDTQYF
TGTGCCAGCAGCGCCCCCCCGGGACACAACCCCACAGATACGCAGTATTTT
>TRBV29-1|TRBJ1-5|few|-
CSVQTGDSNQPQHF
TGCAGCGTTCAGACAGGAGATAGCAATCAGCCCCAGCATTTT
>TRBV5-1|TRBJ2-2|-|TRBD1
CASSLSPQGNGELFF
TGCGCCAGCAGCTTGTCCCCACAGGGGAACGGGGAGCTGTTTTTT
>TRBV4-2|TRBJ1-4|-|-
CASSPRDMDEKLFF
TGTGCCAGCAGCCCTCGGGACATGGATGAAAAACTGTTTTTT
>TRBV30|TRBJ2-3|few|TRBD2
CAWSVTSIADTQYF
TGTGCCTGGAGTGTGACTAGCATAGCAGATACGCAGTATTTT
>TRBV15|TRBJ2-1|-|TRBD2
CATSRDSGLAGGEQFF
TGTGCCACCAGCAGAGATAGCGGGCTAGCGGGGGGGGAGCAGTTCTTC
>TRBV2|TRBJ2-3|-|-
CASSEGLATQYF
TGTGCCAGCAGTGAAGGGCTAGCGACGCAGTATTTT
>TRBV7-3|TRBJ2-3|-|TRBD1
CASSLQGAGTDTQYF
TGTGCCAGCAGCTTACAGGGGGCCGGCACAGATACGCAGTATTTT
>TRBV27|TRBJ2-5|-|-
CASRHRVLAETQYF
TGTGCCAGCCGTCACCGTGTCCTCGCGGAGACCCAGTACTTC
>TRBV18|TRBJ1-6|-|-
CASSPPVNSPLHF
TGTGCCAGCTCACCACCCGTAAATTCACCCCTCCACTTT
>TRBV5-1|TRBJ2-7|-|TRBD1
CASSLLTGVSSYEQYF
TGCGCCAGCAGCTTGCTTACAGGGGTCAGCTCCTACGAGCAGTACTTC
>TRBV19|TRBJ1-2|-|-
CASSHSSGYGYTF
TGTGCCAGTAGCCATAGTTCGGGCTATGGCTACACCTTC
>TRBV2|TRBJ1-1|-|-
CASGGGAGTEAFF
TGTGCCAGCGGCGGGGGGGCGGGCACTGAAGCTTTCTTT
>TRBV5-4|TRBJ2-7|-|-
CASSSSRGSYEQYF
TGTGCCAGCAGCTCCTCCAGGGGTTCCTACGAGCAGTACTTC
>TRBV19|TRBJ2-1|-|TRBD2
CASSIGVAGGTYNEQFF
TGTGCCAGTAGTATTGGGGTAGCGGGGGGAACCTACAATGAGCAGTTCTTC
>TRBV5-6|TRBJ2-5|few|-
CASSPTVKETQYF
TGTGCCAGCAGCCCGACAGTGAAAGAGACCCAGTACTTC
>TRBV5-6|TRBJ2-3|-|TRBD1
CASKGATDTQYF
TGTGCCAGCAAGGGGGCGACAGATACGCAGTATTTT
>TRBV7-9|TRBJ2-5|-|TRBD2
CASSRALTSGEETQYF
TGTGCCAGCAGCCGCGCCTTGACTAGCGGGGAAGAGACCCAGTACTTC
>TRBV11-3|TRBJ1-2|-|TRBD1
CASSRGQGINYGYTF
TGTGCCAGCAGCCGGGGACAGGGAATCAACTATGGCTACACCTTC
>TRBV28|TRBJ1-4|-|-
CASSFGQWGKLFF
TGTGCCAGCAGTTTCGGACAATGGGGAAAACTGTTTTTT
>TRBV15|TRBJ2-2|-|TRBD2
CATSRGTSGGAGELFF
TGTGCCACCAGCAGAGGGACTAGCGGGGGGGCCGGGGAGCTGTTTTTT
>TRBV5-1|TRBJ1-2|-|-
CASSPVRNYGYTF
TGCGCCAGCAGCCCGGTGCGGAACTATGGCTACACCTTC
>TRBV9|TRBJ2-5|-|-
CASSVAVGHGETQYF
TGTGCCAGCAGCGTAGCGGTGGGGCATGGGGAGACCCAGTACTTC
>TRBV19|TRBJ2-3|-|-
CASSIGGTTDTQYF
TGTGCCAGTAGTATAGGGGGGACAACAGATACGCAGTATTTT
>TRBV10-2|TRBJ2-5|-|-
CASRGVGQETQYF
TGCGCCAGCAGAGGGGTGGGGCAAGAGACCCAGTACTTC
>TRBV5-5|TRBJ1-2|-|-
CASSLEGFGIQQRTF
TGTGCCAGCAGCTTAGAGGGTTTTGGTATACAGCAACGGACCTTC
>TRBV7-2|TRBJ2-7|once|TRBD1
CASSQEAPGQGIEQYF
TGTGCCAGCAGCCAAGAGGCCCCGGGACAGGGAATCGAGCAGTACTTC
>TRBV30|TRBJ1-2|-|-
CAWSEDSFNYGYTF
TGTGCCTGGAGTGAAGACAGCTTTAACTATGGCTACACCTTC
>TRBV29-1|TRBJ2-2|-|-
CSVETVGELFF
TGCAGCGTTGAAACAGTCGGGGAGCTGTTTTTT
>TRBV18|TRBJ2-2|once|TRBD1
CASSPLFTGATGELFF
TGTGCCAGCTCACCACTTTTTACAGGGGCCACCGGGGAGCTGTTTTTT
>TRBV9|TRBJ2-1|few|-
CASRPNDYDSYNEQFF
TGTGCCAGCAGGCCCAATGACTACGATTCCTACAATGAGCAGTTCTTC
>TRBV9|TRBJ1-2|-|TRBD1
CASSAPYRGRRYGYTF
TGTGCCAGCAGCGCCCCCTACAGGGGGCGACGCTATGGCTACACCTTC
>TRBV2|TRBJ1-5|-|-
CASRGGIKPQHF
TGTGCCAGCAGGGGAGGAATCAAGCCCCAGCATTTT
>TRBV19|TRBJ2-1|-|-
CASSIDGGAPYNEQFF
TGTGCCAGTAGTATAGATGGAGGGGCCCCCTACAATGAGCAGTTCTTC
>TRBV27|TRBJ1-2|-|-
CASSPRGYGYTF
TGTGCCAGCAGCCCTAGGGGTTATGGCTACACCTTC
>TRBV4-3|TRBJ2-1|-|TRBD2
CASSQDWGTGRYNEQFF
TGCGCCAGCAGCCAAGATTGGGGTACCGGGAGGTACAATGAGCAGTTCTTC
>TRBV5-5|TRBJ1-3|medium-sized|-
CASSQDPLRRGSGNTIYF
TGCGCCAGCAGCCAAGATCCCTTGAGAAGGGGCTCTGGAAACACCATATATTTT
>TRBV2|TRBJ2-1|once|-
CASSVSLAAALVNEQFF
TGTGCCAGCAGTGTATCATTAGCGGCCGCACTCGTAAATGAGCAGTTCTTC
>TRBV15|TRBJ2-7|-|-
CATSSGQAYEQYF
TGTGCCACCAGCAGCGGACAAGCCTACGAGCAGTACTTC
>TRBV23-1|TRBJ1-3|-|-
CAKSCSGNTIYF
TGCGCCAAAAGCTGCTCTGGAAACACCATATATTTT